This T cell receptor (beta chain) originates from a study of T cells in Graves' hyperthyroidism and ophthalmopathy. Study-wide findings and caveats: Peripheral blood also featured most of the thyroid clonotypes expanded above 0.001.

This clonotype was seen many times. Its target is unknown. Amplified TCR beta CDR3 regions came from RNA transcripts. First-round RT-PCR with HTBI primers amplified the TCR CDR3 region. TCRdb processed the multiplex PCR reads anew with MiXCR; each CDR3 protein has one entry. This sample carries some 250,000 distinct CDR3 sequences, about 14% of them seen once, and the ten largest clones take roughly 13%. The CDR3 runs 18 residues. Trimming cost V 3 bases and J 7 bases; bases outside gene matches: 14. Germline V gene sequence: CDR1 MNHEY, CDR2 SVGEGT. The sequenced sample was blood. The rearrangement uses TRBV6-2 or TRBV6-3 and TRBJ2-1; 11 nucleotides align to TRBD1. This receptor was obtained from a woman aged 35 to 49 with Graves' hyperthyroidism that later progressed to Graves' ophthalmopathy. The CDR3 coding sequence is TGTGCCAGCAGTTATCCCACCCTCCGGGACAGGGGGAAGAATGAGCAGTTCTTC. It translates to CASSYPTLRDRGKNEQFF.